The 26 T cell receptor beta chains given below trace back to one sample, sequenced in a study of identical twins. TCRdb called the 5' RACE reads again in MiXCR, with one record for every CDR3 protein. Of some 590,000 distinct CDR3 sequences in the sample, more than 9% were seen once. These same records also appear under a second study, on yellow fever vaccine responses in identical twins.

The specimen sequenced was PBMCs. Receptors originate from a woman under 30 in good health.

This clonotype came up a few times. This chain uses TRBV6-1 with TRBJ2-5; 16 positions agree with TRBD2. CDR3 length: 20 amino acids. The germline gives CDR1 MNHNS, CDR2 SASEGT. The V and J ends lost 2 bases and 5 bases, in that order; junction bases with no gene match: 14. Here the CDR3 reads CASSETGLAGGYGWWETQYF. For the CDR3, the DNA is TGTGCCAGCAGTGAAACGGGACTAGCGGGAGGGTACGGATGGTGGGAGACCCAGTACTTC.

This clonotype has at least ten counts. V is TRBV5-1 and J is TRBJ2-7; perhaps TRBD1 as D (5 bases). Trimming stripped 0 bases from V and 4 bases from J, with 11 bases between. The germline CDR1 and CDR2 sequences are SGHRS and YFSETQ. The CDR3 consists of 14 residues. CDR3 residues: CASSLEQAIYEQYF. The CDR3 DNA reads TGCGCCAGCAGCTTGGAACAGGCAATTTACGAGCAGTACTTC.

This clonotype was observed a few times. The V gene is TRBV10-3, the J gene TRBJ2-3; 8 bases align to TRBD2. V shed 3 bases, J shed 0 bases, and the junction held 2 bases outside the gene matches. This CDR3 contains 15 residues. Per germline, CDR1 ENHRY and CDR2 SYGVKD. The CDR3 protein is CAISDASGSTDTQYF. The CDR3 DNA reads as TGTGCCATCAGTGACGCTAGCGGGAGCACAGATACGCAGTATTTT.

This clonotype came up a few times. The V and J genes are TRBV5-5 and TRBJ1-3, with D unclear. The ends were cut back, 1 base at V and 2 bases at J, with 16 bases in the middle. CDR3 length: 17 amino acids. Germline-derived CDR1 and CDR2 are SGHKS and YYEKEE (reference sequence). CDR3 in DNA: TGTGCCAGCAGCTTGTTGTATGAGGGAGCGGCTGGAAACACCATATATTTT. Translating gives CASSLLYEGAAGNTIYF.

This clonotype has only a few counts. The J gene is TRBJ2-3, the V gene TRBV6-4, with D maybe TRBD2 (6 bases). Trimming removed 2 bases from V and 4 bases from J, with 16 bases in between. Looked up from germline, CDR1 is MRHNA and CDR2 is SNTAGT. The CDR3 runs to 16 residues. The chain's CDR3 is CASSDPVGGNPDTQYF. DNA of the CDR3: TGTGCCAGCAGTGACCCAGTGGGGGGTAACCCAGATACGCAGTATTTT.

This clonotype was observed a few times. This chain links TRBV2 with TRBJ2-7, with D possibly being TRBD2 (5 bases). The CDR3 runs to 16 residues. In germline, CDR1 is SNHLY, CDR2 FYNNEI. V shed 7 bases and J shed 3 bases, with 22 bases lying between them. The CDR3, as DNA: TGTGCCAGCAAAAGTGGGGAGTCTAGGTTATTCTACGAGCAGTACTTC. Residues: CASKSGESRLFYEQYF.

This clonotype was detected a few times. This CDR3 is CASSPNDRVGTDTQYF. CDR3 nucleotide sequence: TGTGCCAGCTCACCAAACGACAGGGTGGGCACAGATACGCAGTATTTT. The chain employs TRBV18 and TRBJ2-3, with TRBD1 matching 7 bases. The junction had 6 bases not matched to a gene; V was cut back by 2 bases and J by 1 base. Germline assignment: CDR1 KGHSH and CDR2 LQKENI. The CDR3 is made up of 16 amino acids. The entire variable domain, with the rest obtained from reference TRBV18 and TRBJ2-3, is as follows: NAGVMQNPRHLVRRRGQEARLRCSPMKGHSHVYWYRQLPEEGLKFMVYLQKENIIDESGMPKERFSAEFPKEGPSILRIQQVVRGDSAAYFCASSPNDRVGTDTQYFGPGTRLTVL.

This clonotype was counted between two and nine times. The chain uses TRBV30 and TRBJ1-2; the D is unclear. Germline CDR1 reads GTSNPN; CDR2 reads SVGIG (reference sequence). Trimming left V 0 bases short and J 10 bases short, with 15 bases between. This CDR3 is 13 amino acids long. CDR3 in amino acids: CAWSVLSRADYTF. The CDR3 coding sequence is TGTGCCTGGAGTGTACTGTCAAGAGCGGACTACACCTTC.

This clonotype was seen ten or more times. V and J are TRBV12-5 and TRBJ2-1; TRBD1 matches at 8 bases. Germline V gene lookup returns CDR1 LGHNT and CDR2 FRNRAP. Trimming cost V 11 bases and J 1 base; bases outside gene matches: 10. The CDR3 is 15 amino acids. CDR3 residues: CAVTGTGLSYNEQFF. CDR3 bases: TGTGCTGTAACCGGGACAGGATTATCCTACAATGAGCAGTTCTTC.

This clonotype was detected ten times or more. V is TRBV7-9 and J is TRBJ2-1; perhaps TRBD2 as D (5 bases). Germline CDR1 SEHNR, CDR2 FQNEAQ (reference sequence). This CDR3 is 13 amino acids long. V lost 0 bases to trimming and J lost 6 bases, with 6 bases between them. The CDR3 DNA reads as TGTGCCAGCAGCTTAGCGGACTTCAATGAGCAGTTCTTC. Its translation: CASSLADFNEQFF.

This clonotype was counted many times. The chain uses TRBV5-1 and TRBJ2-7, with TRBD1 matching over 10 bases. The CDR3 spans 15 residues. With V trimmed by 1 base and J by 5 bases, 6 bases remained unmatched. Germline-derived CDR1 and CDR2 are SGHRS and YFSETQ. In DNA, the CDR3 is TGCGCCAGCAGCTTGAATTGGGACAGGGGTAACGAGCAGTACTTC. This codes for CASSLNWDRGNEQYF.

This clonotype appeared a few times. V gene TRBV7-9 combines with J gene TRBJ2-3, with TRBD1 identical over 11 bases. Germline trimming cut 5 bases from V and 4 bases from J; bases unmatched to any gene: 5. CDR1 is SEHNR and CDR2 is FQNEAQ in the germline V gene (reference sequence). The CDR3 covers 15 residues. The CDR3 sequence: CASSPRTGGSDTQYF. Here the CDR3 DNA reads TGTGCCAGCAGCCCAAGGACAGGGGGCTCAGATACGCAGTATTTT. The variable domain in full, completed from reference TRBV7-9 and TRBJ2-3, reads DTGVSQNPRHKITKRGQNVTFRCDPISEHNRLYWYRQTLGQGPEFLTYFQNEAQLEKSRLLSDRFSAERPKGSFSTLEIQRTEQGDSAMYLCASSPRTGGSDTQYFGPGTRLTVL.

This chain's CDR3 is CATSRDMGNTEAFF. In DNA form, the CDR3 reads TGTGCCACCAGCAGAGATATGGGGAACACTGAAGCTTTCTTT. V usage is TRBV15 and J usage is TRBJ1-1, with D uncertain. The germline V gene has CDR1 LNHNV and CDR2 YYDKDF (reference sequence). V dropped 0 bases and J dropped 1 base, with 6 bases sitting between them. CDR3 length: 14 residues.

This clonotype has at least ten counts. The chain is built from TRBV10-3 and TRBJ2-5, with a possible D match to TRBD1 (5 bases). The germline CDR1 and CDR2 sequences are ENHRY and SYGVKD. The germline V and J ends were trimmed by 10 bases and 0 bases, with 15 bases remaining between them. The CDR3 is 14 amino acids. The CDR3 nucleotides read TGTGCCACCCGACCCAGGGCAGACCAAGAGACCCAGTACTTC. As protein: CATRPRADQETQYF.

This clonotype has a handful of counts. This rearrangement joins TRBV7-2 to TRBJ2-3, with 8 bases identical to TRBD2. The CDR3 runs to 15 residues. V was clipped by 5 bases and J by 1 base; unmatched bases: 5. The V gene's germline CDR1 is SGHTA and CDR2 FQGNSA. CDR3 sequence (DNA): TGTGCCAGCAGCCCAGGGCGGGGGGGCACAGATACGCAGTATTTT. It is translated as CASSPGRGGTDTQYF. Complete variable domain (other parts from reference TRBV7-2 and TRBJ2-3): GAGVSQSPSNKVTEKGKDVELRCDPISGHTALYWYRQSLGQGLEFLIYFQGNSAPDKSGLPSDRFSAERTGGSVSTLTIQRTQQEDSAVYLCASSPGRGGTDTQYFGPGTRLTVL.

The V and J genes are TRBV25-1 and TRBJ1-2; maybe TRBD1 (5 bases). In germline, CDR1 is MGHDK, CDR2 SYGVNS. The CDR3 loop spans 14 amino acids. V dropped 10 bases and J dropped 0 bases, with 15 bases sitting between them. The chain's CDR3 is CATSRADANYGYTF. CDR3 bases: TGTGCCACCTCCAGGGCAGACGCTAACTATGGCTACACCTTC.

This clonotype was observed at least ten times. The chain uses TRBV10-3 and TRBJ2-2; a weak D match, TRBD1 (6 bases). The length of the CDR3 is 18 residues. Germline V gene sequence: CDR1 ENHRY, CDR2 SYGVKD. V lost 4 bases and J lost 5, with 23 bases in between. The CDR3 sequence is CAISVRGAPEWDTGELFF. The CDR3 DNA reads TGTGCCATCAGTGTCAGGGGAGCCCCTGAGTGGGATACCGGGGAGCTGTTTTTT.

The V call is TRBV7-2, the J call TRBJ2-1, with 10 bases that match TRBD2. Germline V lookup: CDR1 SGHTA, CDR2 FQGNSA. This CDR3 is 14 amino acids long. V shed 5 bases, J shed 9 bases, and the junction held 7 bases outside the gene matches. The CDR3 DNA reads as TGTGCCAGCAGCCGAATCCGACTAGCGGGTGAGCAGTTCTTC. It specifies CASSRIRLAGEQFF.

This clonotype was detected only a few times. The chain carries TRBV12-3 or TRBV12-4 and TRBJ2-3; D is undetermined. The CDR3 sequence is 15 residues long. V shed 7 bases and J shed 2 bases, with 16 bases lying between them. Here the CDR3 reads CASNDWERTTDTQYF. DNA of the CDR3: TGTGCCAGCAACGATTGGGAAAGAACCACAGATACGCAGTATTTT.

The rearrangement joins TRBV19 to TRBJ2-3; no clear D gene. V was trimmed by 0 bases and J by 4 bases, leaving 17 bases between them. CDR1 and CDR2 from the germline V gene are LNHDA and SQIVND (reference sequence). The CDR3 extends over 17 amino acids. CDR3 sequence: CASSIDPVGSLADTQYF. CDR3 coding DNA: TGTGCCAGTAGTATAGATCCAGTGGGTAGTCTCGCAGATACGCAGTATTTT.

This clonotype was detected many times. The J gene is TRBJ2-2, the V gene TRBV6-5, with a tentative D call TRBD2 (7 bases). The CDR3 extends over 17 amino acids. CDR1 is MNHEY, CDR2 SVGAGI, per germline. V gave up 2 bases and J gave up 4 bases, with 17 bases separating them. CDR3 nucleotides: TGTGCCAGCAGTTACCGGGGGGCTTCCTACCCCACCGGGGAGCTGTTTTTT. Translating gives CASSYRGASYPTGELFF.

This clonotype was counted a few times. This chain uses TRBV11-2 with TRBJ2-2; D uncertain. Trimming took 7 bases from V and 1 from J, leaving 16 bases between them. The CDR3 consists of 16 residues. Per germline, CDR1 SGHAT and CDR2 FQNNGV. CDR3 in DNA: TGTGCCAGCACCACGACGCTCGGGCAGAACACCGGGGAGCTGTTTTTT. Its protein is CASTTTLGQNTGELFF. Filled out from reference TRBV11-2 and TRBJ2-2, the complete variable domain reads EAGVAQSPRYKIIEKRQSVAFWCNPISGHATLYWYQQILGQGPKLLIQFQNNGVVDDSQLPKDRFSAERLKGVDSTLKIQPAKLEDSAVYLCASTTTLGQNTGELFFGEGSRLTVL.

The CDR3 DNA reads as TGTGCCACCAAACAGCGGGAGAAAGCCACCGGGGAGCTGTTTTTT. This gives the protein CATKQREKATGELFF. The chain recombines TRBV2 with TRBJ2-2, with TRBD2 identical over 8 bases. CDR1 is SNHLY and CDR2 is FYNNEI in the germline V gene. V was clipped by 10 bases and J by 4 bases; unmatched bases: 11. There are 15 residues in the CDR3.

This clonotype was seen many times. One end of the junction varies from germline; a read error may be responsible. The V gene is TRBV5-1, the J gene TRBJ2-7; D is undetermined. CDR3 length: 13 amino acids. The germline V gene has CDR1 SGHRS and CDR2 YFSETQ. The CDR3 region is CASSPEGAYEQYF. CDR3 in DNA: TGTGCCAGCAGCCCCGAAGGAGCCTACGAGCAGTACTTC.

This clonotype was picked up many times. V usage is TRBV20-1 and J usage is TRBJ2-7, with D hard to call. V was shortened by 1 base and J by 2 bases, with 9 bases between the two germline ends. Germline V gene lookup returns CDR1 DFQATT and CDR2 SNEGSKA (reference sequence). The length of the CDR3 is 13 residues. The CDR3 DNA sequence: TGCAGTGCTAGAGTGGACGGAACCTACGAGCAGTACTTC. Translation gives CSARVDGTYEQYF.

This clonotype occurred a few times. V gene TRBV10-1 combines with J gene TRBJ2-3, with D uncertain. Germline CDR1 is WNHNN and CDR2 is SYGVQD (reference sequence). The germline V and J ends were trimmed by 3 bases and 0 bases, with 7 bases remaining between them. This CDR3 is 14 amino acids long. The CDR3 reads CASSDGISTDTQYF. CDR3 coding DNA: TGCGCCAGCAGTGATGGGATAAGCACAGATACGCAGTATTTT.